This T cell receptor (beta chain) was captured in a study of cytomegalovirus exposure and HLA in healthy donors. Study results and limitations: Previously analyzed data showed that most TCR beta V segments were productive at a frequency of about 90% or about 30%. Association of a missense DCLRE1C variant with TCR beta V- and J-gene trimming was reported in a later analysis.

The CDR3 is 14 amino acids. Trimming at V came to 3 bases and at J to 6 bases, leaving 4 bases not matched to a gene. The germline gives CDR1 KGHSH, CDR2 LQKENI. The primer mix had 60 Vbeta and 13 Jbeta primers. TCRdb keeps only in-frame clones here, not all; method: immunoSEQ multiplex PCR. The table includes roughly 200,000 clones, roughly 85% detected once. As concerns this clone: Its antigen is as yet unknown.

The source material was PBMCs. The receptor's source is a woman in her 50s in good health and CMV-seronegative. This chain links TRBV18 with TRBJ1-5; 8 nucleotides align to TRBD1. The CDR3 sequence: CASSPDRGPQPQHF. CDR3 nucleotides: TGTGCCAGCTCACCCGACAGGGGTCCTCAGCCCCAGCATTTT. Full variable domain (rest looked up from reference TRBV18 and TRBJ1-5): NAGVMQNPRHLVRRRGQEARLRCSPMKGHSHVYWYRQLPEEGLKFMVYLQKENIIDESGMPKERFSAEFPKEGPSILRIQQVVRGDSAAYFCASSPDRGPQPQHFGDGTRLSIL.